This is a list of T cell receptor beta chains from one sample in a study of T cell repertoires and HLA-DP antigens. Their cognate antigens are unknown. Method: immunoSEQ multiplex PCR; TCRdb's copy keeps in-frame clones and lacks some. Of around 100,000 clones in the sample, approximately 92% are singletons; the top ten hold 0.25% to 0.3%. Sequencing was performed on CD4+ T cells from PBMCs. Source of these receptors: a woman under 30 in good health and CMV-seronegative. Both conserved end residues are part of each CDR3. Fields, in order: J gene, V gene, clone size, D gene, CDR3 protein, CDR3 DNA. A D gene is named only where the DNA matches it firmly. Size is omitted from some rows. Given values are once, few, many or a class for expanded clones.

j_gene: TRBJ2-7
v_gene: TRBV5-5
abundance: NA
d_gene: NA
CDR3aa: CASSSGATFQYF
CDR3nt: TGTGCCAGCAGCTCCGGGGCAACATTCCAGTACTTC

j_gene: TRBJ1-1
v_gene: TRBV10-2
abundance: NA
d_gene: NA
CDR3aa: CASQQGQRTEAFF
CDR3nt: TGCGCCAGCCAGCAGGGCCAGAGGACTGAAGCTTTCTTT

j_gene: TRBJ2-7
v_gene: TRBV2
abundance: NA
d_gene: NA
CDR3aa: CASSEIRTSYEQYF
CDR3nt: TGTGCCAGCAGTGAAATACGAACCTCCTACGAGCAGTACTTC

j_gene: TRBJ2-3
v_gene: TRBV7-2
abundance: once
d_gene: NA
CDR3aa: CASSLNWAGQADTQYF
CDR3nt: TGTGCCAGCAGTCTTAACTGGGCGGGACAAGCAGATACGCAGTATTTT

j_gene: TRBJ2-6
v_gene: TRBV27
abundance: NA
d_gene: NA
CDR3aa: CASSLSKYLAGANVLTF
CDR3nt: TGTGCCAGCAGTTTATCTAAATATTTGGCTGGGGCCAACGTCCTGACTTTC

j_gene: TRBJ1-2
v_gene: TRBV28
abundance: NA
d_gene: NA
CDR3aa: CASRTPPGFRNYGYTF
CDR3nt: TGTGCCAGCAGAACCCCCCCAGGCTTCCGTAACTATGGCTACACCTTC

j_gene: TRBJ1-2
v_gene: TRBV6-6
abundance: once
d_gene: NA
CDR3aa: CASSYGEGNYGYTF
CDR3nt: TGTGCCAGCAGTTACGGAGAGGGGAACTATGGCTACACCTTC

j_gene: TRBJ1-5
v_gene: TRBV19
abundance: NA
d_gene: NA
CDR3aa: CASSIVGRNQPQHF
CDR3nt: TGTGCCAGTAGTATAGTGGGGCGCAATCAGCCCCAGCATTTT

j_gene: TRBJ2-7
v_gene: TRBV6-1
abundance: NA
d_gene: NA
CDR3aa: CASSEGMGLEQYF
CDR3nt: TGTGCCAGCAGTGAAGGTATGGGGCTCGAGCAGTACTTC

j_gene: TRBJ2-6
v_gene: TRBV5-1
abundance: NA
d_gene: NA
CDR3aa: CASSLTTGTGANVLTF
CDR3nt: TGCGCCAGCAGCTTGACCACAGGGACTGGGGCCAACGTCCTGACTTTC

j_gene: TRBJ2-7
v_gene: TRBV28
abundance: NA
d_gene: TRBD2
CDR3aa: CASTPPGTSGMVHEQYF
CDR3nt: TGTGCCAGCACTCCCCCGGGGACTAGCGGGATGGTCCACGAGCAGTACTTC

j_gene: TRBJ2-1
v_gene: TRBV5-4
abundance: NA
d_gene: TRBD1
CDR3aa: CASSLVQRQGRWDEQFF
CDR3nt: TGTGCCAGCAGCTTGGTGCAAAGACAGGGAAGGTGGGATGAGCAGTTCTTC

j_gene: TRBJ1-2
v_gene: TRBV14
abundance: NA
d_gene: NA
CDR3aa: CASSPRDRSLGGYGYTF
CDR3nt: TGTGCCAGCAGCCCACGAGACCGTTCCTTGGGGGGCTATGGCTACACCTTC

j_gene: TRBJ2-2
v_gene: TRBV6-1
abundance: NA
d_gene: NA
CDR3aa: CASSDLRDFPLYTGELFF
CDR3nt: TGTGCCAGCAGTGACCTCCGGGACTTTCCTTTATATACCGGGGAGCTGTTTTTT

j_gene: TRBJ2-5
v_gene: TRBV5-4
abundance: NA
d_gene: TRBD1
CDR3aa: CASSESDRAETQYF
CDR3nt: TGTGCCAGCAGCGAATCGGACAGGGCTGAGACCCAGTACTTC